This passage covers 11 T cell receptor beta chains from one sample sequenced in a study of PD-1 blockade in mismatch repair-deficient tumors. The method was immunoSEQ multiplex PCR; TCRdb's version includes in-frame clones alone and lacks a portion of them. The profile covers approximately 110,000 clones, with over 60% appearing a single time and about 5.1% taken by the ten largest. The sequencing used peripheral blood, collected 60 weeks after starting pembrolizumab. Receptors originate from an adult with mismatch repair-deficient cancer.

The chain links TRBV18 to TRBJ2-4, with D perhaps matching TRBD2 (6 bases). Per the germline V gene, CDR1 is KGHSH and CDR2 is LQKENI. The germline V and J ends were trimmed by 6 bases and 6 bases, with 18 bases remaining between them. This CDR3 contains 15 residues. The DNA of the CDR3 is TGTGCCAGCTCGCATGCGGGACCAGGTATAAACATTCAGTACTTC. It translates to CASSHAGPGINIQYF.

The chain recombines TRBV19 with TRBJ1-5; D is ambiguous. V shed 2 bases and J shed 1 base, with 12 bases lying between them. This CDR3 has 16 amino acids. Germline values: CDR1 LNHDA, CDR2 SQIVND (reference sequence). Here the CDR3 reads CASSIRPWISNQPQHF. In nucleotides, the CDR3 is TGTGCCAGTAGTATACGTCCCTGGATCAGCAATCAGCCCCAGCATTTT.

The J gene is TRBJ2-1, the V gene TRBV6-5; perhaps TRBD2 as D (6 bases). The CDR3 runs 16 residues. Germline V gene lookup returns CDR1 MNHEY and CDR2 SVGAGI. With 0 bases removed from V and 0 bases from J, the gap between germline ends came to 9 bases. The CDR3 protein is CASSYSVGSSYNEQFF. The CDR3 DNA follows: TGTGCCAGCAGTTACTCGGTCGGGAGCTCCTACAATGAGCAGTTCTTC.

As regards this clone: This specimen includes other DNA sequences encoding the same CDR3. The gene calls are TRBV19 and TRBJ2-1; 8 bases line up with TRBD2. Unmatched junction bases numbered 1, after V lost 9 bases and J lost 0 bases. The CDR3 extends over 13 amino acids. Germline V CDR1 and CDR2: LNHDA, SQIVND (reference sequence). The CDR3 nucleotides read TGTGCCAGCAGCGGGAGCTCCTACAATGAGCAGTTCTTC. Amino acids: CASSGSSYNEQFF.

The CDR3 DNA reads as TGTGCCAGCAGTAACTCACCTACATCTATGAACACTGAAGCTTTCTTT. This sequence encodes CASSNSPTSMNTEAFF. V and J are TRBV28 and TRBJ1-1; D not resolved. The CDR3 is 16 residues long. V lost 5 bases to trimming and J lost 0 bases, with 16 bases between them. CDR1 is MDHEN, CDR2 SYDVKM, per germline. Combining the CDR3 with reference TRBV28 and TRBJ1-1 gives the whole variable domain DVKVTQSSRYLVKRTGEKVFLECVQDMDHENMFWYRQDPGLGLRLIYFSYDVKMKEKGDIPEGYSVSREKKERFSLILESASTNQTSMYLCASSNSPTSMNTEAFFGQGTRLTVV.

The rearrangement links TRBV29-1 to TRBJ2-3; TRBD1 matches at 10 bases. There are 14 residues in the CDR3. V trimming: 7 bases; J trimming: 5 bases; junction bases outside the gene matches: 9. Germline assignment: CDR1 SQVTM and CDR2 ANQGSEA. This CDR3 reads CSGLGTGVGDTQYF. The CDR3 nucleotides read TGCAGCGGCTTAGGGACAGGGGTTGGAGATACGCAGTATTTT.

The chain combines TRBV29-1 with TRBJ2-5; D is unresolved. There are 11 residues in the CDR3. With 3 bases removed from V and 5 bases from J, the gap between germline ends came to 7 bases. Per the germline V gene, CDR1 is SQVTM and CDR2 is ANQGSEA. In nucleotides, the CDR3 is TGCAGCGTTGAGCGTGGGGAGACCCAGTACTTC. It yields the protein CSVERGETQYF.

The chain employs TRBV18 and TRBJ1-2; maybe TRBD1 (6 bases). The V and J ends lost 3 bases and 8 bases respectively, with 13 bases between them. The CDR3 is 13 amino acids. The V gene's germline CDR1 is KGHSH and CDR2 LQKENI. CDR3 sequence (DNA): TGTGCCAGCTCACCGTCGAGAGACAGGGGCTACACCTTC. Amino acids: CASSPSRDRGYTF.

This clone was found a few times. This specimen includes other DNA sequences encoding the same CDR3. The rearrangement joins TRBV7-6 to TRBJ2-7; D not certain. Germline-derived CDR1 and CDR2 are SGHVS and FNYEAQ. Trimming cost V 8 bases and J 4 bases, with 9 bases left between them. This CDR3 has 11 amino acids. DNA of the CDR3: TGTGCCAGCTCTTCGGCGTACGAGCAGTACTTC. Translation gives CASSSAYEQYF. Supplemented by reference TRBV7-6 and TRBJ2-7, the full variable domain reads GAGVSQSPRYKVTKRGQDVALRCDPISGHVSLYWYRQALGQGPEFLTYFNYEAQQDKSGLPNDRFSAERPEGSISTLTIQRTEQRDSAMYRCASSSAYEQYFGPGTRLTVT.

This clone occurred a few times. The V call is TRBV30, the J call TRBJ2-7; D remains ambiguous. The V gene's germline CDR1 is GTSNPN and CDR2 SVGIG (reference sequence). The CDR3 covers 10 residues. The V and J ends lost 5 bases and 1 base respectively, with 3 bases between them. As DNA, the CDR3 is TGTGCCTGGGGATCCTACGAGCAGTACTTC. It yields the protein CAWGSYEQYF.

This chain links TRBV7-6 with TRBJ2-3; 9 nucleotides align to TRBD2. Germline-derived CDR1 and CDR2 are SGHVS and FNYEAQ. The CDR3 is 16 amino acids. V lost 4 bases and J lost 0; bases outside the gene matches: 5. This chain's CDR3 is CASSSVLAGSTDTQYF. The DNA of the CDR3 is TGTGCCAGCAGCTCCGTTCTAGCGGGAAGCACAGATACGCAGTATTTT.